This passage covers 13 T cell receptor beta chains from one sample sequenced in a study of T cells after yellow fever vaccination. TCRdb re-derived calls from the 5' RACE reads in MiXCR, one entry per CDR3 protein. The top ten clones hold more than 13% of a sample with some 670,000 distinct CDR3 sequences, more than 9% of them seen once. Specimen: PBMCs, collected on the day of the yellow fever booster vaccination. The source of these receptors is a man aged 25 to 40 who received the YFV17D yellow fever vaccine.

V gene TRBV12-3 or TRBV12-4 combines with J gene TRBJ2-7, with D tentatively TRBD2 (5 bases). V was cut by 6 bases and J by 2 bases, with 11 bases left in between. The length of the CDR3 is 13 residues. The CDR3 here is CASSHGNAYEQYF. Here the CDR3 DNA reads TGTGCCAGCAGCCACGGGAACGCCTACGAGCAGTACTTC.

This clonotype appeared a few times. The CDR3 region has the DNA TGCAGTGCTGGGGAACCGGGACGGACCCGCAATGAGCAGTTCTTC. It encodes CSAGEPGRTRNEQFF. The rearrangement joins TRBV20-1 to TRBJ2-1; D possibly matches TRBD1 or TRBD2 (5 bases each). Germline V gene data show CDR1 as DFQATT and CDR2 as SNEGSKA (reference sequence). V gave up 5 bases and J gave up 6 bases, with 20 bases separating them. CDR3 size: 15 residues.

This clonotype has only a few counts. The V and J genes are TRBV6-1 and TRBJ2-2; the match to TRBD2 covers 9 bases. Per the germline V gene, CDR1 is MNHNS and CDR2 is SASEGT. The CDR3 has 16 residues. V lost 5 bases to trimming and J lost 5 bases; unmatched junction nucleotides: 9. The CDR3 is CASSTQGLAGTGELFF. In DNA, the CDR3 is TGTGCCAGCAGTACCCAGGGACTAGCAGGAACCGGGGAGCTGTTTTTT.

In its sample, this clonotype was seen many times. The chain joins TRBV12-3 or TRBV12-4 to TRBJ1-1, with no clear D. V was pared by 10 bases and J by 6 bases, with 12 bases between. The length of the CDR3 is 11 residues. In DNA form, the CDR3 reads TGTGCCACCCGAGGTAGGGCTGAAGCTTTCTTT. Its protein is CATRGRAEAFF.

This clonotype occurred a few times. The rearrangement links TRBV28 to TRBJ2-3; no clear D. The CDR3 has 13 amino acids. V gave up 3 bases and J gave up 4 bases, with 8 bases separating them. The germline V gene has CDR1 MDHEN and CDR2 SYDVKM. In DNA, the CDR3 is TGTGCCAGCAGTTTCAGGTTCGCAGATACGCAGTATTTT. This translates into CASSFRFADTQYF.

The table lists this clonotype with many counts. DNA for the CDR3: TGTGCCAGCAGTTCGGACAGGGCGAGAGCTGAAGCTTTCTTT. Translated, it gives CASSSDRARAEAFF. This rearrangement joins TRBV6-5 to TRBJ1-1, with 8 bases that match TRBD1. CDR3 length: 14 amino acids. V was clipped by 4 bases and J by 6 bases; unmatched bases: 7. Germline loops: CDR1 MNHEY, CDR2 SVGAGI.

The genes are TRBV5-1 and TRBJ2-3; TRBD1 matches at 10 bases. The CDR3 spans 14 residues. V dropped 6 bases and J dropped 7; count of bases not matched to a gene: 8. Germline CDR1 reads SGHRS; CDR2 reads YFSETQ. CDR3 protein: CASKRGQGTYTQYF. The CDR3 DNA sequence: TGCGCCAGCAAGAGGGGACAGGGGACGTATACGCAGTATTTT.

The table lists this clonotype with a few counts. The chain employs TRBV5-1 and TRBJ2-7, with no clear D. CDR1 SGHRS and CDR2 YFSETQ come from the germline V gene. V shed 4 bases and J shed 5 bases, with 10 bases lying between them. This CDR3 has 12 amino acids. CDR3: CASSRDRDEQYF. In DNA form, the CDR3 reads TGCGCCAGCAGCAGGGATCGGGACGAGCAGTACTTC.

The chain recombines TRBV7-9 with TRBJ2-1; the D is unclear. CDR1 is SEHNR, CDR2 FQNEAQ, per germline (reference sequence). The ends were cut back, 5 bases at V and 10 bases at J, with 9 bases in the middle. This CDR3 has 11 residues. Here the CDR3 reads CASSRPREQFF. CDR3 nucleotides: TGTGCCAGCAGCCGCCCCCGGGAGCAGTTCTTC.

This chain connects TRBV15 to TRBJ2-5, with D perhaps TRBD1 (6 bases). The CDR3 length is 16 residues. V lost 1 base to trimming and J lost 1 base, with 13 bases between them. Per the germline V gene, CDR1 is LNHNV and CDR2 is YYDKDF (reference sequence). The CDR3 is CATSRGGLGAQETQYF. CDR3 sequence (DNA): TGTGCCACCAGCAGAGGGGGGTTGGGGGCCCAAGAGACCCAGTACTTC.

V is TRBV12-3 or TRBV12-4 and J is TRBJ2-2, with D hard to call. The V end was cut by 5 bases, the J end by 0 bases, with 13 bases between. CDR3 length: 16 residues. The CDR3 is CASSLSGRSNTGELFF. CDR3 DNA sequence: TGTGCCAGCAGTCTTTCTGGACGATCGAACACCGGGGAGCTGTTTTTT.

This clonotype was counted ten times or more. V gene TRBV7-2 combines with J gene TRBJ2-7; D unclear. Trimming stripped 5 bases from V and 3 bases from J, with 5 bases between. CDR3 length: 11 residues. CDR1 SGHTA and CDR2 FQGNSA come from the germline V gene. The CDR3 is CASSPHYEQYF. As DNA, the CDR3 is TGTGCCAGCAGCCCCCACTACGAGCAGTACTTC.

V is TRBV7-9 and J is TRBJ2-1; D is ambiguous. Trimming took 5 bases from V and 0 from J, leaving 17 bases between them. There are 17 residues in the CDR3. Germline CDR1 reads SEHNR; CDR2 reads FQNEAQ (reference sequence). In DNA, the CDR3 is TGTGCCAGCAGCCAGATTCCACCCGCAGGCTCCTACAATGAGCAGTTCTTC. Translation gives CASSQIPPAGSYNEQFF. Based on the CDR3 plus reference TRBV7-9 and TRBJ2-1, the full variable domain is DTGVSQNPRHKITKRGQNVTFRCDPISEHNRLYWYRQTLGQGPEFLTYFQNEAQLEKSRLLSDRFSAERPKGSFSTLEIQRTEQGDSAMYLCASSQIPPAGSYNEQFFGPGTRLTVL.